This is a list of T cell receptor beta chains from one sample in a study of human T cells and chemical hapten exposure. MiXCR was run by TCRdb on the RACE reads, yielding one entry per CDR3 protein. The data hold 150,000 to 200,000 distinct CDR3 sequences, with around 30% observed a single time. The material sequenced was whole blood, taken in connection with sensitization to the hapten diphenylcyclopropenone (DPC). Receptor source: a woman aged 25 to 39 with alopecia areata. Some clones in this sample may be carry-over from other donors' samples. Each CDR3 is given with its conserved first and last residue. The D gene is left open where the match is weak. Not every row has a clone size; where given, it reads once, few, many or a size class.

DNA: TGTGCCAGTAGTACGACTAGCGGGGGGCGGGATACGCAGTATTTT
CDR3: CASSTTSGGRDTQYF
size: few
D: TRBD2
V: TRBV19
J: TRBJ2-3
length: 15

DNA: TGCAGTGCTAGAGATGGATCGCGGAACTCTGGAAACACCATATATTTT
CDR3: CSARDGSRNSGNTIYF
size: NA
D: NA
V: TRBV20-1
J: TRBJ1-3
length: 16

DNA: TGCGCCAGCAGCGTGATGGCTAGCGGGAGAGATGAGCAGTTCTTC
CDR3: CASSVMASGRDEQFF
size: medium-sized
D: TRBD2
V: TRBV5-1
J: TRBJ2-1
length: 15

DNA: TGTGCCAGCAAACGAGGGGGACAGGGAAGCCCCTACGAGCAGTACTTC
CDR3: CASKRGGQGSPYEQYF
size: NA
D: TRBD1
V: TRBV6-6
J: TRBJ2-7
length: 16

DNA: TGTGCCAGCAGCTTGGTGGGGGGGAACACTGAAGCTTTCTTT
CDR3: CASSLVGGNTEAFF
size: many
D: NA
V: TRBV5-1
J: TRBJ1-1
length: 14

DNA: TGTGCCAGCAGTTGGCCCGGGACAGGGCGTCAGCCCCAGCATTTT
CDR3: CASSWPGTGRQPQHF
size: NA
D: TRBD1
V: TRBV6-2/TRBV6-3
J: TRBJ1-5
length: 15

DNA: TGTGCCAGCAGACTCCCCGGGGCAGGAAATCAGCCCCAGCATTTT
CDR3: CASRLPGAGNQPQHF
size: NA
D: NA
V: TRBV28
J: TRBJ1-5
length: 15

DNA: TGTGCCAGCAGTGGGACAGGGGGCAATCAGCCCCAGCATTTT
CDR3: CASSGTGGNQPQHF
size: many
D: TRBD1
V: TRBV2
J: TRBJ1-5
length: 14

DNA: TGTGCCAGCACCAGACTAGCTCTCGACAATGAGCAGTTCTTC
CDR3: CASTRLALDNEQFF
size: NA
D: TRBD2
V: TRBV6-6
J: TRBJ2-1
length: 14

DNA: TGTGCCAGCAGTTTCCCGAAGTTGGGGGGACTACCCTACGAGCAGTACTTC
CDR3: CASSFPKLGGLPYEQYF
size: NA
D: TRBD2
V: TRBV28
J: TRBJ2-7
length: 17

DNA: TGTGCCAGCAGTTTAACAGGGGGCGCGGAGACCCAGTACTTC
CDR3: CASSLTGGAETQYF
size: many
D: TRBD1
V: TRBV7-2
J: TRBJ2-5
length: 14